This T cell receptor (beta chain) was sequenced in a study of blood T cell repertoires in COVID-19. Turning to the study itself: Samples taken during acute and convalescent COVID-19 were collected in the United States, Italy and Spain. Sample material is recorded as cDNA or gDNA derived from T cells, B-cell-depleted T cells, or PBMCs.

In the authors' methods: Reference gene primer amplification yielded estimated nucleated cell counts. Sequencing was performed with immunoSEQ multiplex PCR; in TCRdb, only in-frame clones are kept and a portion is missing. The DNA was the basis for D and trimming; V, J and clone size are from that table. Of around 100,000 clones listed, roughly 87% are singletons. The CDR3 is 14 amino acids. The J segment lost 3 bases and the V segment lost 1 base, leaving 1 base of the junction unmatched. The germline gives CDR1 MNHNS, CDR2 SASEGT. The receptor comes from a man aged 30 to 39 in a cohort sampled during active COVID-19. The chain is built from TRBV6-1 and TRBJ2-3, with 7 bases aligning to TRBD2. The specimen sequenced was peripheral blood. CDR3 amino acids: CASSEGGGTDTQYF. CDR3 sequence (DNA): TGTGCCAGCAGTGAAGGGGGGGGGACAGATACGCAGTATTTT.